The 15 T cell receptor beta chains below all came from one sample that was sequenced in a study of shared clonotypes between healthy human individuals. Assay used: immunoSEQ multiplex PCR; TCRdb lists only in-frame clones, some missing. The table lists some 2,000,000 clones, 90% to 95% of them singletons. The sample consisted of naive CD4+ T cells sorted from blood. Subset noted: CD45RA+ positively selected. These receptors came from a man aged 18-30 years in good health.

V gene TRBV29-1 combines with J gene TRBJ2-7; 10 positions agree with TRBD1. The CDR3 contains 16 residues. J lost 2 bases, V lost 2 bases, and 9 bases had no gene match. Germline CDR1 and CDR2: SQVTM and ANQGSEA. The CDR3 DNA reads TGCAGCGTTGAAACGGGACAGGGGCGAAAACCCTACGAGCAGTACTTC. Amino acid sequence: CSVETGQGRKPYEQYF.

V is TRBV4-1 and J is TRBJ2-3; the D is unclear. CDR1 is MGHRA and CDR2 is YSYEKL in the germline V gene. This CDR3 comprises 13 residues. The V end lost 1 base, the J end lost 6 bases, and 8 bases lay between the germline ends. Here the CDR3 DNA reads TGCGCCAGCAGCCAAGTCCCTTGGGATACGCAGTATTTT. Translating it yields CASSQVPWDTQYF.

This chain joins TRBV30 and TRBJ2-5; 8 positions match TRBD2. CDR1 GTSNPN and CDR2 SVGIG come from the germline V gene (reference sequence). J lost 7 bases, V lost 4 bases, and 8 bases had no gene match. The CDR3 sequence is 13 residues long. Here the CDR3 reads CAWTKAGAGTQYF. The DNA for the CDR3 is TGTGCCTGGACCAAAGCGGGGGCGGGGACCCAGTACTTC.

This clone was recorded only once. Different DNA sequences within this sample yield the same CDR3. V gene TRBV10-3 combines with J gene TRBJ1-1; no clear D. This CDR3 contains 12 residues. V lost 2 bases and J 2 bases, leaving 3 bases between the germline ends. Germline lookup yields CDR1 ENHRY and CDR2 SYGVKD. The CDR3: CAISELNTEAFF. CDR3 in DNA: TGTGCCATCAGTGAGCTTAACACTGAAGCTTTCTTT.

The chain uses TRBV18 and TRBJ2-3, with TRBD2 identical over 13 bases. With 5 bases clipped from V and 4 bases from J, the junction kept 6 bases outside the gene matches. The CDR3 covers 16 residues. Germline CDR1 is KGHSH and CDR2 is LQKENI. The CDR3 here is CASSSRTSGSPDTQYF. The CDR3 region has the DNA TGTGCCAGCTCATCACGGACTAGCGGGAGCCCAGATACGCAGTATTTT.

The J gene is TRBJ1-3, the V gene TRBV30, with 9 bases lining up with TRBD1. J lost 2 bases, V lost 7 bases, and 3 bases had no gene match. The germline gives CDR1 GTSNPN, CDR2 SVGIG (reference sequence). CDR3 length: 13 amino acids. Written as DNA, the CDR3 is TGTGCCTCGGACAGGGGTACTGGAAACACCATATATTTT. It specifies CASDRGTGNTIYF.

The chain links TRBV18 to TRBJ2-3, with 7 nucleotides matching TRBD1. This CDR3 region has 15 residues. Germline lookup yields CDR1 KGHSH and CDR2 LQKENI. The V segment lost 3 bases and the J segment 5 bases; nucleotides outside the gene matches: 8. The CDR3 region has the DNA TGTGCCAGCTCACCCCTTACAGGGGTAGGAGATACGCAGTATTTT. Translating gives CASSPLTGVGDTQYF.

The chain has TRBV7-3 and TRBJ2-3; TRBD1 matches 8 bases. CDR1 is SGHTA and CDR2 is FQGTGA in the germline V gene. The CDR3 covers 14 residues. J lost 5 bases, V lost 5 bases, and 6 bases had no gene match. CDR3 bases: TGTGCCAGCAGCCTCGGACAGGGCATAGATACGCAGTATTTT. Its translation: CASSLGQGIDTQYF.

The CDR3 coding sequence is TGTGCCAGCAGCCGGCGACAGGGCCTTAACTATGGCTACACCTTC. As protein: CASSRRQGLNYGYTF. The chain uses TRBV14 and TRBJ1-2; the match to TRBD1 covers 7 bases. Losses at the gene ends were 4 bases for V and 1 base for J; bases not matched to a gene: 6. The CDR3 covers 15 residues. The germline CDR1 and CDR2 sequences are SGHDN and FVKESK.

This sequence joins TRBV30 and TRBJ1-6; 7 bases line up with TRBD1. The J segment lost 6 bases and the V segment lost 3 bases, leaving 5 bases of the junction unmatched. The CDR3 is 14 residues long. Per the germline V gene, CDR1 is GTSNPN and CDR2 is SVGIG (reference sequence). CDR3 sequence: CAWRTGTANSPLHF. The DNA of the CDR3 is TGTGCCTGGAGGACCGGGACAGCTAATTCACCCCTCCACTTT.

The chain couples TRBV6-1 to TRBJ2-7, with D unclear. This CDR3 is 13 amino acids long. Trimming cost V 2 bases and J 0 bases, with 5 bases left between them. Germline loops: CDR1 MNHNS, CDR2 SASEGT. The CDR3 loop reads CASSEQSSYEQYF. Written as DNA, the CDR3 is TGTGCCAGCAGTGAACAGAGCTCCTACGAGCAGTACTTC.

The gene calls are TRBV27 and TRBJ2-1; TRBD2 matches at 8 bases. The V gene's germline CDR1 is MNHEY and CDR2 SMNVEV (reference sequence). V lost 3 bases to trimming and J lost 4 bases; unmatched junction nucleotides: 2. The CDR3 runs 14 residues. The CDR3 coding sequence is TGTGCCAGCAGTTTTAGCGGGAAATACAATGAGCAGTTCTTC. Its protein is CASSFSGKYNEQFF.

This sequence joins TRBV2 and TRBJ2-7, with TRBD1 matching over 7 bases. The trim removed 8 bases at V and 2 bases at J, leaving 3 bases unmatched. Germline-derived CDR1 and CDR2 are SNHLY and FYNNEI. The CDR3 covers 12 residues. The CDR3 here is CASGTVPYEQYF. CDR3 nucleotides: TGTGCCAGCGGGACAGTCCCCTACGAGCAGTACTTC. The complete variable domain, with remaining parts taken from reference TRBV2 and TRBJ2-7, reads EPEVTQTPSHQVTQMGQEVILRCVPISNHLYFYWYRQILGQKVEFLVSFYNNEISEKSEIFDDQFSVERPDGSNFTLKIRSTKLEDSAMYFCASGTVPYEQYFGPGTRLTVT.

As for this clone: The germline gene is not matched at one end of the junction; a read error may be the cause. This chain connects TRBV10-3 to TRBJ2-3, with a tentative D call TRBD2 (5 bases). Germline V CDR1 and CDR2: ENHRY, SYGVKD. CDR3 length: 15 residues. The CDR3 nucleotides are TGTGCCATCAGTGAGTCGGGTGTCCTCGTTAGCAGGTTAGCGTTT. As protein: CAISESGVLVSRLAF.

This clone appeared once. This chain joins TRBV6-1 and TRBJ1-1; D might be TRBD1 (5 bases). Per the germline V gene, CDR1 is MNHNS and CDR2 is SASEGT. The CDR3 consists of 13 residues. The V end was cut by 6 bases, the J end by 1 base, with 9 bases between. CDR3 sequence reads: CASRDGQNTEAFF. CDR3 DNA: TGTGCCAGCAGGGACGGACAGAACACTGAAGCTTTCTTT.